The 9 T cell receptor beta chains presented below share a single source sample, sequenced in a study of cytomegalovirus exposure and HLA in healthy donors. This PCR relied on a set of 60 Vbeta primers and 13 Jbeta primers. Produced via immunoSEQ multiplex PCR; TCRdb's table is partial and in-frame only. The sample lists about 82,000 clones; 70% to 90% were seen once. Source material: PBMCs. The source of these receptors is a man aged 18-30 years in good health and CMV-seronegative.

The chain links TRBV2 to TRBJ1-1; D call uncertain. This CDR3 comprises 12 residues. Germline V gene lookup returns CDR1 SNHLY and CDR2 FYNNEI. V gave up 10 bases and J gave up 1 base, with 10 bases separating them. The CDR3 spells CATMGPNTEAFF. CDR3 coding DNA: TGTGCCACCATGGGCCCGAACACTGAAGCTTTCTTT.

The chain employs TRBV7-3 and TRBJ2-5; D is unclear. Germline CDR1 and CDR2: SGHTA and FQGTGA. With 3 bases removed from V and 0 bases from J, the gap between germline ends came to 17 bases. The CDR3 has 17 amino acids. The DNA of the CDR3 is TGTGCCAGCAGCTTCCCCCGGAGTTGGTCAAACCAAGAGACCCAGTACTTC. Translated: CASSFPRSWSNQETQYF.

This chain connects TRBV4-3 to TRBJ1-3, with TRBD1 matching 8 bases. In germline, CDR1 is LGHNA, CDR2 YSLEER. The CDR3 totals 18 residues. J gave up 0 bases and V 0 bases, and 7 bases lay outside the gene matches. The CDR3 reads CASSQEGTGTYSGNTIYF. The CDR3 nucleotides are TGCGCCAGCAGCCAAGAAGGGACAGGTACCTACTCTGGAAACACCATATATTTT.

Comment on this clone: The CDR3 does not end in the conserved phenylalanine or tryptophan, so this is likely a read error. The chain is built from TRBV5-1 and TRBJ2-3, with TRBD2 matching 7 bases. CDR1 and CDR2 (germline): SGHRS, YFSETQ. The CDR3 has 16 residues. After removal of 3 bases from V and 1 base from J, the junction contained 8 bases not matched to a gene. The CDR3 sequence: CASSWGTMRGTDTQYL. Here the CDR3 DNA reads TGCGCCAGCAGCTGGGGGACTATGCGGGGCACAGATACGCAGTATCTT.

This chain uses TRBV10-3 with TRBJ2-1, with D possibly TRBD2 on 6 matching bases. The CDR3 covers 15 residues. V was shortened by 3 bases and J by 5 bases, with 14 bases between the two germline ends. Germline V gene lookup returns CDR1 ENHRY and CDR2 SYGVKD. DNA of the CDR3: TGTGCCATCAGTGAACCAGCGGGCCTAAACAATGAGCAGTTCTTC. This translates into CAISEPAGLNNEQFF.

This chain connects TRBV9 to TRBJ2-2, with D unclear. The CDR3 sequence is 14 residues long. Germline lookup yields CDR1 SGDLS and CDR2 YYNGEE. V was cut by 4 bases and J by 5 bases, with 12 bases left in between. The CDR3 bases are TGTGCCAGCAGCCCCCTATTACTTACCGGGGAGCTGTTTTTT. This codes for CASSPLLLTGELFF.

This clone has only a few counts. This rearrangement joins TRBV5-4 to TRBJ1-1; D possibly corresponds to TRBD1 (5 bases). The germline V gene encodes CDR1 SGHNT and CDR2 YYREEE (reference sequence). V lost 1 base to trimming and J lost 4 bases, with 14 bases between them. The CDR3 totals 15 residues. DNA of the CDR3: TGTGCCAGCAGCTTGTTCATAGGGGTGGCCACTGAAGCTTTCTTT. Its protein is CASSLFIGVATEAFF.

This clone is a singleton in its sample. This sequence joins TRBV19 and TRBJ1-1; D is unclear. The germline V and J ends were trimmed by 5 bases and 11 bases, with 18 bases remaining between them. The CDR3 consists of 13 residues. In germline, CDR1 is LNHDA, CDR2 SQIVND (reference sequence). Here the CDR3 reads CASSPFEGGRAFF. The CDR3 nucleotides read TGTGCCAGTAGTCCCTTCGAGGGCGGTCGGGCTTTCTTT.

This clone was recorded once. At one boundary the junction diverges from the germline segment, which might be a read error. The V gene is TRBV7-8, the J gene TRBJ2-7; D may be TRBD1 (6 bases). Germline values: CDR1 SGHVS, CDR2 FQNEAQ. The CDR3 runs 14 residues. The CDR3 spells CASNLAHRAYEQYF. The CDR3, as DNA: TGTGCCAGCAACTTAGCGCACAGGGCCTACGAGCAGTACTTC.